This T cell receptor (beta chain) was identified in a study of OX40 agonist ivuxolimab in advanced cancers. Study-wide points: Researchers report that CD8+ T cells had, on average, more expanded clones than CD4+.

Points on this clone: What it binds is not known.

This CDR3 is built from 12 residues. V lost 3 bases and J lost 7, with 9 bases in between. In germline, CDR1 is KGHSH, CDR2 LQKENI. Only in-frame clones appear in the TCRdb table, and some are missing; sequencing was by immunoSEQ multiplex PCR. The sample lists about 45,000 clones; 85% to 90% were seen once. The specimen comprised CD4+ or CD8+ T cells sorted from blood, sampled in a trial of the OX40 agonist ivuxolimab. The chain couples TRBV18 to TRBJ2-5; D call uncertain. This TCR was sampled from an adult with an advanced solid tumor such as melanoma, head and neck, liver or kidney cancer. DNA for the CDR3: TGTGCCAGCTCACCGGCGCCAGGGACCCAGTACTTC. Protein: CASSPAPGTQYF.